These 27 T cell receptor beta chains originate from one sample sequenced in a study of blood T cell repertoires in COVID-19. The data were produced by immunoSEQ multiplex PCR, yet TCRdb's version contains in-frame clones alone and is incomplete. This sample yields some 210,000 clones, of which 80% to 95% are seen a single time; 0.7% to 0.85% belongs to the top ten. The sample consisted of peripheral blood. These receptors all come from a man between 60 and 75 years old with COVID-19, enrolled during active disease.

The chain couples TRBV14 to TRBJ2-1; 7 bases map to TRBD2. CDR1 and CDR2 (germline): SGHDN, FVKESK. This CDR3 region has 16 residues. V was pared by 5 bases and J by 3 bases, with 10 bases of the junction left unmatched. The CDR3 DNA is TGTGCCAGCAGCTCTCAGGTACTAGCGCTCTACAATGAGCAGTTCTTC. Residues: CASSSQVLALYNEQFF.

The CDR3 DNA is TGTGCCAGCAGTGACGGACTAGATTCCTACAATGAGCAGTTCTTC. The encoded protein is CASSDGLDSYNEQFF. V gene TRBV2 combines with J gene TRBJ2-1; 7 nucleotides agree with TRBD2. Trimming at V came to 3 bases and at J to 1 base, leaving 3 bases not matched to a gene. The V gene's germline CDR1 is SNHLY and CDR2 FYNNEI. CDR3 length: 15 amino acids. The whole variable domain, filled in from reference TRBV2 and TRBJ2-1, reads EPEVTQTPSHQVTQMGQEVILRCVPISNHLYFYWYRQILGQKVEFLVSFYNNEISEKSEIFDDQFSVERPDGSNFTLKIRSTKLEDSAMYFCASSDGLDSYNEQFFGPGTRLTVL.

The CDR3 protein is CASSLSGGAVSTYEQYF. The CDR3 nucleotides are TGTGCCAGCAGTTTATCAGGGGGCGCAGTATCCACCTACGAGCAGTACTTC. V is TRBV28 and J is TRBJ2-7, with 8 bases lining up with TRBD1. Germline values: CDR1 MDHEN, CDR2 SYDVKM. Trimming removed 1 base from V and 2 bases from J; junction bases left unmatched: 10. This CDR3 region has 17 residues. The whole variable domain, remainder taken from reference TRBV28 and TRBJ2-7, is DVKVTQSSRYLVKRTGEKVFLECVQDMDHENMFWYRQDPGLGLRLIYFSYDVKMKEKGDIPEGYSVSREKKERFSLILESASTNQTSMYLCASSLSGGAVSTYEQYFGPGTRLTVT.

This chain uses TRBV6-2 or TRBV6-3 with TRBJ2-1, with D perhaps matching TRBD1 (5 bases). Per the germline V gene, CDR1 is MNHEY and CDR2 is SVGEGT. Trimming cost V 4 bases and J 1 base, with 11 bases left between them. The length of the CDR3 is 15 residues. The CDR3 DNA reads TGTGCCAGCAGTTCCCTAGACAGATCCTACAATGAGCAGTTCTTC. It codes for CASSSLDRSYNEQFF.

The CDR3 protein is CASSPDRASNQPQHF. CDR3 in DNA: TGTGCCAGCAGTCCGGACAGGGCTAGCAATCAGCCCCAGCATTTT. The rearrangement links TRBV2 to TRBJ1-5; 8 nucleotides line up with TRBD1. The CDR3 totals 15 residues. From germline, CDR1 is SNHLY and CDR2 FYNNEI. The V and J ends lost 5 bases and 0 bases, in that order; junction bases with no gene match: 3.

The chain is built from TRBV18 and TRBJ1-6, with 9 bases identical to TRBD1. Per the germline V gene, CDR1 is KGHSH and CDR2 is LQKENI. Unmatched junction bases numbered 2, after V lost 0 bases and J lost 5 bases. The CDR3 is 16 residues long. CDR3 nucleotides: TGTGCCAGCTCACCACCACAGGGGGCACATAATTCACCCCTCCACTTT. Protein product: CASSPPQGAHNSPLHF.

V usage is TRBV29-1 and J usage is TRBJ2-7, with TRBD2 as a possible D gene (7 bases). V gave up 6 bases and J gave up 6 bases, with 18 bases separating them. The CDR3 consists of 13 residues. Germline V gene sequence: CDR1 SQVTM, CDR2 ANQGSEA. Written as DNA, the CDR3 is TGCAGCGTAGCGGGACACCTCGGGGGCGAGCAGTACTTC. Protein product: CSVAGHLGGEQYF.

The chain couples TRBV5-1 to TRBJ2-1, with 9 bases identical to TRBD2. The length of the CDR3 is 15 residues. V lost 4 bases to trimming and J lost 6 bases; unmatched junction nucleotides: 8. Germline CDR1 and CDR2: SGHRS and YFSETQ. The CDR3: CASSPGGGGSNEQFF. The CDR3 nucleotides read TGCGCCAGCAGCCCCGGCGGGGGGGGCTCCAATGAGCAGTTCTTC.

The chain is built from TRBV28 and TRBJ2-7; maybe TRBD2 (5 bases). CDR3 size: 13 residues. The germline gives CDR1 MDHEN, CDR2 SYDVKM. V lost 3 bases to trimming and J lost 3 bases, with 9 bases between them. This CDR3 reads CASSFGSIYEQYF. The DNA for the CDR3 is TGTGCCAGCAGTTTTGGGAGCATCTACGAGCAGTACTTC.

The CDR3 sequence is CASSAGRAAVTQYF. The CDR3, as DNA: TGTGCCAGCAGTGCCGGGAGGGCTGCCGTTACGCAGTATTTT. The rearrangement links TRBV2 to TRBJ2-3; TRBD2 agrees at 8 bases. Trimming at V came to 4 bases and at J to 8 bases, leaving 8 bases not matched to a gene. The CDR3 runs to 14 residues. Germline V CDR1 and CDR2: SNHLY, FYNNEI. Variable domain in full (rest from reference TRBV2 and TRBJ2-3): EPEVTQTPSHQVTQMGQEVILRCVPISNHLYFYWYRQILGQKVEFLVSFYNNEISEKSEIFDDQFSVERPDGSNFTLKIRSTKLEDSAMYFCASSAGRAAVTQYFGPGTRLTVL.

The chain joins TRBV5-1 to TRBJ1-4; no definite D call. The length of the CDR3 is 13 residues. The ends were cut back, 2 bases at V and 5 bases at J, with 7 bases in the middle. Germline V CDR1 and CDR2: SGHRS, YFSETQ. The DNA for the CDR3 is TGCGCCAGCAGCTTTCCCCCGAATGAAAAACTGTTTTTT. Encoded protein: CASSFPPNEKLFF.

The rearrangement joins TRBV10-3 to TRBJ1-2, with TRBD1 identical over 12 bases. The CDR3 runs 16 residues. Germline V gene data show CDR1 as ENHRY and CDR2 as SYGVKD. Trimming took 10 bases from V and 4 from J; bases not matched to a gene: 13. The CDR3 bases are TGTGCCAGCCTACCGGGACAGGGGGCTTTCGGCTATGGCTACACCTTC. Its translation: CASLPGQGAFGYGYTF.

V gene TRBV12-3 or TRBV12-4 combines with J gene TRBJ2-7; 8 nucleotides line up with TRBD2. V gave up 6 bases and J gave up 7 bases; unmatched junction bases: 8. This CDR3 contains 13 residues. CDR3 residues: CASREYTSGEQYF. CDR3 nucleotide sequence: TGTGCCAGCAGGGAGTACACTAGCGGTGAGCAGTACTTC.

The chain carries TRBV27 and TRBJ2-3; 11 bases align to TRBD2. V lost 0 bases and J lost 0; bases outside the gene matches: 11. CDR1 is MNHEY and CDR2 is SMNVEV in the germline V gene (reference sequence). This CDR3 contains 20 residues. The CDR3 DNA is TGTGCCAGCAGTTTATCCAGGAGAGGACTAGCGGGTACTAGCACAGATACGCAGTATTTT. The encoded protein is CASSLSRRGLAGTSTDTQYF.

This clone has a handful of counts. The rearrangement joins TRBV11-2 to TRBJ2-7; TRBD2 matches 10 bases. This CDR3 spans 15 amino acids. From germline, CDR1 is SGHAT and CDR2 FQNNGV. V lost 3 bases and J lost 4; bases outside the gene matches: 6. The CDR3 protein is CASSLVASGRYEQYF. The CDR3 nucleotides read TGTGCCAGCAGCTTGGTGGCTAGCGGGAGATACGAGCAGTACTTC.

Only one count was recorded for this clone. This sequence joins TRBV6-4 and TRBJ2-3, with a possible D match to TRBD2 (5 bases). With 5 bases removed from V and 6 bases from J, the gap between germline ends came to 12 bases. This CDR3 comprises 13 residues. Germline V lookup: CDR1 MRHNA, CDR2 SNTAGT. CDR3 sequence (DNA): TGTGCCAGCAGTCTTGACCGCGGGGATACGCAGTATTTT. Translation gives CASSLDRGDTQYF.

The CDR3 is CASSIALAGVEQYF. CDR3 bases: TGTGCCAGTAGTATAGCCCTAGCGGGGGTGGAGCAGTACTTC. The chain couples TRBV19 to TRBJ2-7; 10 bases line up with TRBD2. Germline assignment: CDR1 LNHDA and CDR2 SQIVND (reference sequence). The length of the CDR3 is 14 residues. Trimming at V came to 1 base and at J to 7 bases, leaving 4 bases not matched to a gene.

The CDR3 DNA reads as TGTGCCAGCAGCCCGGGGACAGGGGGCGCGAGCTCCTACAATGAGCAGTTCTTC. It is translated as CASSPGTGGASSYNEQFF. V usage is TRBV27 and J usage is TRBJ2-1, with TRBD1 matching 12 bases. The CDR3 has 18 residues. V shed 6 bases and J 0 bases; nucleotides not matched to a gene: 9. Germline V gives CDR1 MNHEY, CDR2 SMNVEV (reference sequence).

The chain has TRBV7-9 and TRBJ2-1; possible D gene TRBD1, 5 bases. Per the germline V gene, CDR1 is SEHNR and CDR2 is FQNEAQ (reference sequence). Trimming cost V 2 bases and J 2 bases, with 7 bases left between them. The CDR3 contains 14 residues. This chain's CDR3 is CASSLTGPYNEQFF. Written as DNA, the CDR3 is TGTGCCAGCAGCTTAACAGGACCCTACAATGAGCAGTTCTTC.

The V call is TRBV19, the J call TRBJ1-3, with D perhaps matching TRBD1 (6 bases). Trimming left V 5 bases short and J 4 bases short, with 12 bases between. This CDR3 is built from 14 residues. Germline V gene lookup returns CDR1 LNHDA and CDR2 SQIVND (reference sequence). This CDR3 reads CASSLRDTGNTIYF. DNA for the CDR3: TGTGCCAGTAGTTTACGGGACACCGGAAACACCATATATTTT.

In its sample, this clone was seen a few times. The chain employs TRBV7-3 and TRBJ2-7; D remains unclear. Germline CDR1 is SGHTA and CDR2 is FQGTGA. The CDR3 is 13 amino acids. V was pared by 5 bases and J by 1 base, with 9 bases between. CDR3 residues: CASSRGDSYEQYF. The CDR3 DNA sequence: TGTGCCAGCAGCAGAGGAGATTCCTACGAGCAGTACTTC. The full variable domain, completed using reference TRBV7-3 and TRBJ2-7, is GAGVSQTPSNKVTEKGKYVELRCDPISGHTALYWYRQSLGQGPEFLIYFQGTGAADDSGLPNDRFFAVRPEGSVSTLKIQRTERGDSAVYLCASSRGDSYEQYFGPGTRLTVT.

The chain recombines TRBV3-1 (or the pseudogene TRBV3-2) with TRBJ2-7, with 9 nucleotides matching TRBD2. CDR1 LGHDT and CDR2 YNNKEL come from the germline V gene (reference sequence). The CDR3 extends over 13 amino acids. The junction had 6 bases not matched to a gene; V was cut back by 1 base and J by 11 bases. The CDR3 region is CASSQADSGGEYF. The CDR3 nucleotides read TGTGCCAGCAGCCAAGCAGATAGCGGGGGAGAGTACTTC.

The CDR3 is CASSGGARGYTF. As DNA, the CDR3 is TGTGCCAGCAGTGGTGGAGCCCGGGGCTACACCTTC. The chain couples TRBV2 to TRBJ1-2; D is unresolved. This CDR3 is 12 amino acids long. Germline values: CDR1 SNHLY, CDR2 FYNNEI. Trimming stripped 4 bases from V and 8 bases from J, with 11 bases between.

This clone showed up just once. The chain combines TRBV29-1 with TRBJ2-7, with 10 bases fitting TRBD2. CDR1 and CDR2 (germline): SQVTM, ANQGSEA. J gave up 7 bases and V 5 bases, and 17 bases lay outside the gene matches. The CDR3 runs 16 residues. CDR3 sequence: CSVFPHSGGPRYEQYF. CDR3 bases: TGCAGCGTTTTCCCCCATAGCGGGGGGCCCCGTTATGAGCAGTACTTC.

V is TRBV4-1 and J is TRBJ1-1; the match to TRBD1 covers 7 bases. The trim removed 4 bases at V and 0 bases at J, leaving 11 bases unmatched. CDR3 length: 17 residues. Germline values: CDR1 MGHRA, CDR2 YSYEKL. The CDR3: CASSRPGQLFMNTEAFF. DNA of the CDR3: TGCGCCAGCAGCCGACCGGGACAGCTGTTCATGAACACTGAAGCTTTCTTT.

The genes are TRBV5-3 and TRBJ1-5; D might be TRBD1 (6 bases). TRBV5-3 is marked as an open reading frame, function uncertain. The CDR3 runs to 15 residues. V was trimmed by 3 bases and J by 7 bases, leaving 17 bases between them. The CDR3 reads CARSSATGRGQPQHF. The CDR3 DNA is TGTGCCAGAAGCTCAGCTACAGGGAGAGGGCAGCCCCAGCATTTT.

The J gene is TRBJ1-6, the V gene TRBV2; 7 bases match TRBD1. The CDR3 consists of 11 residues. Germline V gene lookup returns CDR1 SNHLY and CDR2 FYNNEI. J was trimmed by 13 bases and V by 5 bases; bases with no gene match: 2. CDR3 region: CASSTGVPLHF. For the CDR3, the DNA is TGTGCCAGCAGTACAGGGGTTCCCCTCCACTTT. The complete variable domain, with remaining parts taken from reference TRBV2 and TRBJ1-6, reads EPEVTQTPSHQVTQMGQEVILRCVPISNHLYFYWYRQILGQKVEFLVSFYNNEISEKSEIFDDQFSVERPDGSNFTLKIRSTKLEDSAMYFCASSTGVPLHFGNGTRLTVT.